This T cell receptor beta chain comes out of a study of blood T cell repertoires in COVID-19. Trimming removed 4 bases from V and 2 bases from J; junction bases left unmatched: 5. Germline V gives CDR1 SGHRS, CDR2 YFSETQ. This CDR3 is built from 14 residues. Authors' processing steps: Scientists estimated how many nucleated cells there were by amplifying reference gene primers. Assay: immunoSEQ multiplex PCR; the TCRdb copy retains only in-frame clones and omits some. For V, J and clone size, that table is used; D and trimming come from the DNA. The sample holds some 300,000 clones; 90% are singletons and the top ten take under 1.1%.

The sample taken for sequencing was peripheral blood. J is TRBJ1-2 and V is TRBV5-1, with 7 bases lining up with TRBD1. The clonotype comes from a woman in her 40s with COVID-19, enrolled during active disease. CDR3 nucleotides: TGCGCCAGCAGCGTGGGACAGAGCAACTATGGCTACACCTTC. Translating gives CASSVGQSNYGYTF. The full variable domain, in which reference TRBV5-1 and TRBJ1-2 provide the parts outside the CDR3, is KAGVTQTPRYLIKTRGQQVTLSCSPISGHRSVSWYQQTPGQGLQFLFEYFSETQRNKGNFPGRFSGRQFSNSRSEMNVSTLELGDSALYLCASSVGQSNYGYTFGSGTRLTVV.